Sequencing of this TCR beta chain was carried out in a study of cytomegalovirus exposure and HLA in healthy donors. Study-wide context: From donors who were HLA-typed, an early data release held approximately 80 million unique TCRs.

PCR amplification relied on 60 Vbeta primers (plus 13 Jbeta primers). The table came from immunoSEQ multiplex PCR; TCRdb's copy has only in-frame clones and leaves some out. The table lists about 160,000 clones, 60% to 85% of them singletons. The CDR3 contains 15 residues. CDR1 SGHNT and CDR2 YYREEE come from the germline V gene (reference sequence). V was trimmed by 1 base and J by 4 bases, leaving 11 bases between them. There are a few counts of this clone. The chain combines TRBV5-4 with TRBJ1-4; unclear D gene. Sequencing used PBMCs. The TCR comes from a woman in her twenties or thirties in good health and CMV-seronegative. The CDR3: CASSLREADNEKLFF. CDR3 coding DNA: TGTGCCAGCAGCTTGAGGGAGGCGGATAATGAAAAACTGTTTTTT.